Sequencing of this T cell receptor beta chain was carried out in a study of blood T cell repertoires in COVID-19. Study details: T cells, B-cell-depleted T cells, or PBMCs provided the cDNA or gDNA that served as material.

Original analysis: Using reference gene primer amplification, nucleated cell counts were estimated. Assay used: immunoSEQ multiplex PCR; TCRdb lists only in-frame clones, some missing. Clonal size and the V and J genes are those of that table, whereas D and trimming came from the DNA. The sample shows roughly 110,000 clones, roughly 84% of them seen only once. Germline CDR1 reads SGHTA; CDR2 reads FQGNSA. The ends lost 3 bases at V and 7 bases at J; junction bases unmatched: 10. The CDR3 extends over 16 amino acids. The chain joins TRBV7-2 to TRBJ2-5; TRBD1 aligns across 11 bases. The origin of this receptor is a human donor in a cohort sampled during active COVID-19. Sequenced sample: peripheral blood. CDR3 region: CASSFSGQGGLRTQYF. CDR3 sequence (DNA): TGTGCCAGCAGCTTCTCGGGACAGGGGGGTTTGAGGACCCAGTACTTC.